The 4 T cell receptor beta chains in this list originate from one sample, sequenced in a study of T cell changes during pregnancy in multiple sclerosis. Here immunoSEQ multiplex PCR was the method, and the copy in TCRdb shows in-frame clones only, minus some. The table includes under 80,000 clones, 85% to 95% detected once. Specimen: peripheral blood, collected before pregnancy. The receptors derive from a female donor with multiple sclerosis, enrolled in a pregnancy study.

V gene TRBV28 combines with J gene TRBJ1-5, with D unclear. Germline-derived CDR1 and CDR2 are MDHEN and SYDVKM. The CDR3 is made up of 12 amino acids. V was trimmed by 4 bases and J by 9 bases, leaving 10 bases between them. The CDR3 reads CASSYQTGPQHF. In DNA form, the CDR3 reads TGTGCCAGCAGTTATCAGACTGGGCCCCAGCATTTT.

The rearrangement links TRBV9 to TRBJ2-5, with 9 bases lining up with TRBD2. The tail of the sequence fits TRBJ2-7 better, so the J call may be wrong. The V gene's germline CDR1 is SGDLS and CDR2 YYNGEE. The CDR3 is 16 residues long. CDR3 amino acids: CASSVEPTSGYYEQYF. In DNA form, the CDR3 reads TGTGCCAGCAGCGTAGAACCCACTAGCGGGTACTACGAGCAGTACTTC.

This clone appeared once. The rearrangement links TRBV6-6 to TRBJ1-5; 7 bases align to TRBD1. Per the germline V gene, CDR1 is MNHNY and CDR2 is SVGAGI (reference sequence). V shed 4 bases and J 1 base; nucleotides not matched to a gene: 4. The CDR3 has 15 residues. Written as DNA, the CDR3 is TGTGCCAGCAGTTTACAGGGGTCGAGCAATCAGCCCCAGCATTTT. This translates into CASSLQGSSNQPQHF.

The chain combines TRBV4-2 with TRBJ2-1; TRBD2 might be the D (6 bases). With 4 bases removed from V and 4 bases from J, the gap between germline ends came to 11 bases. CDR1 and CDR2 from the germline V gene are LGHNA and YNFKEQ. This CDR3 has 14 amino acids. The DNA of the CDR3 is TGTGCCAGCAGCCGGGGACTTCTATACAATGAGCAGTTCTTC. Protein: CASSRGLLYNEQFF.